The source of this T cell receptor beta chain is a study of blood T cell repertoires in COVID-19. The overall study: Sample material is recorded as cDNA or gDNA derived from T cells, B-cell-depleted T cells, or PBMCs.

This clone was counted a few times. Sequencing used immunoSEQ multiplex PCR; TCRdb keeps in-frame clones, though not all of them. The data contain about 150,000 clones, 85% to 90% of them seen just once; the ten biggest clones take up under 7.5%. This CDR3 has 17 amino acids. Trimming removed 0 bases from V and 8 bases from J; junction bases left unmatched: 6. CDR1 is KGHSH and CDR2 is LQKENI in the germline V gene. This receptor was identified in an elderly man with acute or convalescent COVID-19. The sample was peripheral blood. The chain employs TRBV18 and TRBJ2-2, with TRBD2 matching over 13 bases. As DNA, the CDR3 is TGTGCCAGCTCACCACCGTCAAGACTAGCGGGAGGTGGGGAGCTGTTTTTT. This translates into CASSPPSRLAGGGELFF.